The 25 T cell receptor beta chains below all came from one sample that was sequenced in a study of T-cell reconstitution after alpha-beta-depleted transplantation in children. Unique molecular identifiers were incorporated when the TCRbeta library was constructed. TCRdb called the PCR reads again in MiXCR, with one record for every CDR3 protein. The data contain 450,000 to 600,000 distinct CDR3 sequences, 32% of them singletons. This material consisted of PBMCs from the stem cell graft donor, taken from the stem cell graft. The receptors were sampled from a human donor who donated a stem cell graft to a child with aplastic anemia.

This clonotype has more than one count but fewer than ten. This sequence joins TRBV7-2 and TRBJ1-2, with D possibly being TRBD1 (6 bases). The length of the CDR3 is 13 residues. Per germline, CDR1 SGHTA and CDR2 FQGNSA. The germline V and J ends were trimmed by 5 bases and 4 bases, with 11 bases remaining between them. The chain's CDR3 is CASSQQGGYGYTF. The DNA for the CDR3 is TGTGCCAGCAGCCAACAGGGCGGCTATGGCTACACCTTC.

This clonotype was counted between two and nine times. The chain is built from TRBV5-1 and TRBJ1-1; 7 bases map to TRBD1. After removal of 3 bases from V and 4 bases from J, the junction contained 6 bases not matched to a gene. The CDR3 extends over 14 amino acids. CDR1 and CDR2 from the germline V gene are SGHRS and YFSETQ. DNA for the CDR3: TGCGCCAGCAGCTCGAAACAGGGGAGCACTGAAGCTTTCTTT. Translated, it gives CASSSKQGSTEAFF.

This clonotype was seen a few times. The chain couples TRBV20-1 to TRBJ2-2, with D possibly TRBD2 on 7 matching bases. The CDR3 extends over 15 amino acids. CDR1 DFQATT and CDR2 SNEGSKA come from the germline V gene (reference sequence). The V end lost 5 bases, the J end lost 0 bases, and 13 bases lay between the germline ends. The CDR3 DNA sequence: TGCAGTGCTCGACCGGGGGGCGCGAACACCGGGGAGCTGTTTTTT. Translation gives CSARPGGANTGELFF.

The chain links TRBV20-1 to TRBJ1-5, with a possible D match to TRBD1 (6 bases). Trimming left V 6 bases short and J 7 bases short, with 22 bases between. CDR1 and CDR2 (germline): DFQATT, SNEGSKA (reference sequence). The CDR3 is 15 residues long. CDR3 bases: TGCAGTGCCCCCGTGGGGGGGGCCATCCGGCAGCCCCAGCATTTT. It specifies CSAPVGGAIRQPQHF.

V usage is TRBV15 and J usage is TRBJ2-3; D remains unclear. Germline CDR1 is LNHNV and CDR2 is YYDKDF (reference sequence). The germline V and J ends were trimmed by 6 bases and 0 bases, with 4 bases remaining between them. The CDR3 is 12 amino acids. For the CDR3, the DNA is TGTGCCACCAGGAGAAGCACAGATACGCAGTATTTT. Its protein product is CATRRSTDTQYF. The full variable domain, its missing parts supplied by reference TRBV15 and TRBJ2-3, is DAMVIQNPRYQVTQFGKPVTLSCSQTLNHNVMYWYQQKSSQAPKLLFHYYDKDFNNEADTPDNFQSRRPNTSFCFLDIRSPGLGDTAMYLCATRRSTDTQYFGPGTRLTVL.

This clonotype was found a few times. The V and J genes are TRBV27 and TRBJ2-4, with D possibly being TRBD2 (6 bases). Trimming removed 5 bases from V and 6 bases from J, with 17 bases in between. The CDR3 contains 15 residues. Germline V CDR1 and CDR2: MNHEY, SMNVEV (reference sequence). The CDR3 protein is CASSTPGLARNIQYF. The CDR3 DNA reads TGTGCCAGCAGTACACCGGGCCTAGCGAGAAACATTCAGTACTTC.

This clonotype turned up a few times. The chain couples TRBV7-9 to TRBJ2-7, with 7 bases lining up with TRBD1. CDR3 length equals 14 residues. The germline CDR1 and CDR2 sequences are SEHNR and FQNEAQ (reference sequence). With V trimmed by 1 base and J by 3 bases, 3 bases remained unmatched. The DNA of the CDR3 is TGTGCCAGCAGCTTAGAGGCAGGGGGCTACGAGCAGTACGTC. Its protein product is CASSLEAGGYEQYV.

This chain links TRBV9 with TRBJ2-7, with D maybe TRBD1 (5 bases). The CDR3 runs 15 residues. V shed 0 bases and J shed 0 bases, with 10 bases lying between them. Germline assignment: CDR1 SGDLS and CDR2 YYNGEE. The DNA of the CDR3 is TGTGCCAGCAGCGTAGGGGGCGATGCCTCCTACGAGCAGTACTTC. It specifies CASSVGGDASYEQYF.

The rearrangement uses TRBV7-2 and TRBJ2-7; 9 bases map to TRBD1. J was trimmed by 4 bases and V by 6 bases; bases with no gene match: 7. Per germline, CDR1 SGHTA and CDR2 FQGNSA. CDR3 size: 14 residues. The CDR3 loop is CASRSGQGMYEQYF. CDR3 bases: TGTGCCAGCAGGTCGGGACAGGGAATGTACGAGCAGTACTTC.

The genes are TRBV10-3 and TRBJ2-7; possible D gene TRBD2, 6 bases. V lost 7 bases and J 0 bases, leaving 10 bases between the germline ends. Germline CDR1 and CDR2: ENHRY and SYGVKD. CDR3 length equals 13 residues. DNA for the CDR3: TGTGCCATCAACGGGGAGGACTCCTACGAGCAGTACTTC. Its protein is CAINGEDSYEQYF.

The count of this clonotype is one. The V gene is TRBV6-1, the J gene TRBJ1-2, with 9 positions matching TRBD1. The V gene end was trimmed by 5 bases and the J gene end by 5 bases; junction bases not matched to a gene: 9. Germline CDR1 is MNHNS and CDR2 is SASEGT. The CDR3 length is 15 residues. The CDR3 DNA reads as TGTGCCAGCAGTATCCCGGGACAGGGCCTTTATGGCTACACCTTC. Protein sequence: CASSIPGQGLYGYTF.

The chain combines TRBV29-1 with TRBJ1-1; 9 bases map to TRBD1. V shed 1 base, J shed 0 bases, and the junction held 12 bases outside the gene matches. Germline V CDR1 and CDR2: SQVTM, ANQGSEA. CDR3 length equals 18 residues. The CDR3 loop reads CSVEGGVGQGTMNTEAFF. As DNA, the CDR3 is TGCAGCGTTGAAGGGGGGGTGGGACAGGGTACCATGAACACTGAAGCTTTCTTT.

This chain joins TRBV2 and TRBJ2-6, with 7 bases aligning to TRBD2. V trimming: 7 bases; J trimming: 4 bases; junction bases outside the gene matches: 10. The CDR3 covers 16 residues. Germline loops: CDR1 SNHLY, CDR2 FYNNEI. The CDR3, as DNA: TGTGCCAGCATCTCGGGCGGACTAGTAGGGGCCAACGTCCTGACTTTC. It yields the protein CASISGGLVGANVLTF.

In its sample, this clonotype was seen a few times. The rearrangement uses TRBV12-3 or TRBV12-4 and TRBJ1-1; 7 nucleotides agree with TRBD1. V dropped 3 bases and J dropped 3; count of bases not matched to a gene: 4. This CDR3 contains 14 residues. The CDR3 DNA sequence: TGTGCCAGCAGTTTCCGACAGGGAGACACTGAAGCTTTCTTT. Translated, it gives CASSFRQGDTEAFF.

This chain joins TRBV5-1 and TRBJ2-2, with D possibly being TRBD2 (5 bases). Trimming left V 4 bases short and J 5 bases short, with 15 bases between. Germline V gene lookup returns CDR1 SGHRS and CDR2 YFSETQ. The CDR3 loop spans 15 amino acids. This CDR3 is CASSPRSQRTGELFF. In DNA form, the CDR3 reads TGCGCCAGCAGCCCTCGGTCCCAGCGGACCGGGGAGCTGTTTTTT.

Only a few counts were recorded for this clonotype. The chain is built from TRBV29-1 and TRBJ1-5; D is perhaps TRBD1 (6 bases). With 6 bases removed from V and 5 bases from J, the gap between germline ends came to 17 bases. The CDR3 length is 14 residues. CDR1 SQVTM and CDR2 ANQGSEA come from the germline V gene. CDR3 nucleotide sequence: TGCAGCGTGGCGGGGGGGGCAGGGCATCAGCCCCAGCATTTT. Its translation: CSVAGGAGHQPQHF.

CDR3 nucleotides: TGTGCCAGCAGCTTAGCAAATCGAAAACTGTTTTTT. It specifies CASSLANRKLFF. The V and J genes are TRBV7-6 and TRBJ1-4; no reliable D call. V lost 0 bases and J lost 10, with 6 bases in between. Germline loops: CDR1 SGHVS, CDR2 FNYEAQ. The CDR3 runs to 12 residues.

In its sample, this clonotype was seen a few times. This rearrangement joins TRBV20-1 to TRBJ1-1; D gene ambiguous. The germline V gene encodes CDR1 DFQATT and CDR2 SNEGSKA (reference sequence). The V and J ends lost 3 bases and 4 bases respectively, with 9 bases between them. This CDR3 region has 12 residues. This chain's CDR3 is CSARLGSTEAFF. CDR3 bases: TGCAGTGCTAGGTTGGGGTCCACTGAAGCTTTCTTT.

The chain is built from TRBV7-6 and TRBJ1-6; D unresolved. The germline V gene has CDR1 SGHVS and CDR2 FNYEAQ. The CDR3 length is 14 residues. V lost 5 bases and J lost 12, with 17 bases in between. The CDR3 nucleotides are TGTGCCAGCAGCGTCGGGGATGAGGGCCGACCCCTCCACTTT. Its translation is CASSVGDEGRPLHF.

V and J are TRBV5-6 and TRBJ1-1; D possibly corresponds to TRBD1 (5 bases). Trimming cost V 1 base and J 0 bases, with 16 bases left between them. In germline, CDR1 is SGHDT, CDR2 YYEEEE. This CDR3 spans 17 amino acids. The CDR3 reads CASSLFGSGTVNTEAFF. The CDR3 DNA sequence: TGTGCCAGCAGCTTGTTTGGGTCCGGGACGGTGAACACTGAAGCTTTCTTT.

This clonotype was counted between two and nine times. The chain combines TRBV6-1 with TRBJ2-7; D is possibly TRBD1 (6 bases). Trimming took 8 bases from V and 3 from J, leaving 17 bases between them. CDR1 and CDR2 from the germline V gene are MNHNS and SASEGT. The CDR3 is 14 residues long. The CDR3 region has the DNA TGTGCCAGCGGCTTTCCGGACAGCCTCTACGAGCAGTACTTC. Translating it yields CASGFPDSLYEQYF.

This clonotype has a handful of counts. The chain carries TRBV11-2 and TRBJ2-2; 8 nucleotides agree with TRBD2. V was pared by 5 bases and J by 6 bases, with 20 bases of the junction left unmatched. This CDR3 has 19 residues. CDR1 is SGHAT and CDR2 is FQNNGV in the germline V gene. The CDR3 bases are TGTGCCAGCAGCCCCGGACAGATACTTACGGGAGGGCAGGCCGGGGAGCTGTTTTTT. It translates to CASSPGQILTGGQAGELFF.

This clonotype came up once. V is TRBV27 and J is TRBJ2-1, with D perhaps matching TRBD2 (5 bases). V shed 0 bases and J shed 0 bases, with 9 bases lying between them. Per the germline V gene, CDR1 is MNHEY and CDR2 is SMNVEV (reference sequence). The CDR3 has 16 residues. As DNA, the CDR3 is TGTGCCAGCAGTTTATCTAGCGCATACTCCTACAATGAGCAGTTCTTC. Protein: CASSLSSAYSYNEQFF.

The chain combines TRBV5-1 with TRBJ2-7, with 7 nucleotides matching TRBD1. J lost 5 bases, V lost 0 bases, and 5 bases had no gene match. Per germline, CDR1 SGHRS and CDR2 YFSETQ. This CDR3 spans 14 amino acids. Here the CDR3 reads CASSLGTGGHEQYF. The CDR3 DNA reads TGCGCCAGCAGCTTGGGGACAGGTGGCCACGAGCAGTACTTC.

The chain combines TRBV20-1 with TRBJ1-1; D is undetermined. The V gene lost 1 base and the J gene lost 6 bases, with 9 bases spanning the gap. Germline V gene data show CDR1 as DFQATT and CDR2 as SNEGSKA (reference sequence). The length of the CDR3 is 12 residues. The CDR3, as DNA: TGCAGTGCTAGAGCTGGGATGTCTGAAGCTTTCTTT. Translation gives CSARAGMSEAFF.